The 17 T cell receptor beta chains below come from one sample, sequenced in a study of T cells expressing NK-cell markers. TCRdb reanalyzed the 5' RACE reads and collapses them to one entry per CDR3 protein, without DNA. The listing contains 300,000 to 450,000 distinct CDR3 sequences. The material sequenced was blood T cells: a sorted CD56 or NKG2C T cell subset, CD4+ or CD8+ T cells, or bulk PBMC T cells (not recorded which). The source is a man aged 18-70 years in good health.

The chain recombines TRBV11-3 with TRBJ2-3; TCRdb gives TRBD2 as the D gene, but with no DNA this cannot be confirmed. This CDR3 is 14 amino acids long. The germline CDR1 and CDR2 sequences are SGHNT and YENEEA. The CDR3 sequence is CASSVSGRRNTQYF.

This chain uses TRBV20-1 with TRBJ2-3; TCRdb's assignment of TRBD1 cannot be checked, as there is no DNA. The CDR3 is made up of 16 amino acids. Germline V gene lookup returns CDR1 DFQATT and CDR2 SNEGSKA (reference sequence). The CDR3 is CSAPRGTRGTTDTQYF.

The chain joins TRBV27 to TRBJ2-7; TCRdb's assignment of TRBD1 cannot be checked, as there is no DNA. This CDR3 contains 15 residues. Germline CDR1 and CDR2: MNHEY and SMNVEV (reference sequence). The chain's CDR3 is CASTRLGQGTYEQYF.

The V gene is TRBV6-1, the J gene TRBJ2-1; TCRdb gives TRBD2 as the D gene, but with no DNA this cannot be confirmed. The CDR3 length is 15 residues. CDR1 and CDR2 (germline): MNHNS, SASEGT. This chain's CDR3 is CASSVVLAGGYEQFF.

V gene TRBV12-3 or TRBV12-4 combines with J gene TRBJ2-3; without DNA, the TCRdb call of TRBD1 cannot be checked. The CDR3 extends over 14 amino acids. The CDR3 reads CATERGAGTDTQYF.

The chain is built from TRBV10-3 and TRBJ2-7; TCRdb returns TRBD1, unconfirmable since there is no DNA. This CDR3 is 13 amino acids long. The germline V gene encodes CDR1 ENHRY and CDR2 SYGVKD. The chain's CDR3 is CATGRDSLGEQYF.

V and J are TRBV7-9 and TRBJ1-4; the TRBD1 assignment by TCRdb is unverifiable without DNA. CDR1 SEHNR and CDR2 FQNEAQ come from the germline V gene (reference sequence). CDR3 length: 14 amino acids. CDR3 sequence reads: CASSHDRANEKLFF.

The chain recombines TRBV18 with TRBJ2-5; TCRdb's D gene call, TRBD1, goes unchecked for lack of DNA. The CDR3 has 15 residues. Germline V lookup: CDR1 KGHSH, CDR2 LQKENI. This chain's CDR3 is CASSPPGPPKETQYF.

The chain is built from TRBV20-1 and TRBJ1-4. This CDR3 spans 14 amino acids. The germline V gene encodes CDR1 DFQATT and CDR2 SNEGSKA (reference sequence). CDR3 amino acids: CSARVGEGMGKLFF.

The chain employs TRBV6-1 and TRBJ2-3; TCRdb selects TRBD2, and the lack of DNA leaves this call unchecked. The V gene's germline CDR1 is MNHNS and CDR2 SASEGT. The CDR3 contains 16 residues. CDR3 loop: CASSLAGGPITDTQYF.

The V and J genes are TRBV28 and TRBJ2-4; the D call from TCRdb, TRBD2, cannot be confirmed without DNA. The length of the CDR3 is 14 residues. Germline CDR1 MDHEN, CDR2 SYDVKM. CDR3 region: CASTPSGGKNIQYF. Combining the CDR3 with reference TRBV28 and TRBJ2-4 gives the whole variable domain DVKVTQSSRYLVKRTGEKVFLECVQDMDHENMFWYRQDPGLGLRLIYFSYDVKMKEKGDIPEGYSVSREKKERFSLILESASTNQTSMYLCASTPSGGKNIQYFGAGTRLSVL.

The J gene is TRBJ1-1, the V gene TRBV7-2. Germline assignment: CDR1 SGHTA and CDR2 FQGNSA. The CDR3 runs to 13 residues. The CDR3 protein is CASSHDGSAIAFF.

The chain's CDR3 is CASSYSRGGTTDTQYF. The rearrangement joins TRBV6-5 to TRBJ2-3; lacking DNA, the TRBD2 call made by TCRdb goes unchecked. CDR3 length equals 16 residues. Per germline, CDR1 MNHEY and CDR2 SVGAGI.

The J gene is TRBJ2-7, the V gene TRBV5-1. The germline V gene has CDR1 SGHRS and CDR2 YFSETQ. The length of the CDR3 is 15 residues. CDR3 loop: CASSPTLALTYEQYF.

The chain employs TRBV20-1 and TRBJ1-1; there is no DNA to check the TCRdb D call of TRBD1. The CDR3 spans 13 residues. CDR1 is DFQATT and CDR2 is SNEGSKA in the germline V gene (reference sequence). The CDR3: CSAPNGQGTEAFF.

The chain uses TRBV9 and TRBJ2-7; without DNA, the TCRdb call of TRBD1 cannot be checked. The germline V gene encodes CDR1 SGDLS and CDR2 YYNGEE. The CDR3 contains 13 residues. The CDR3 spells CASSRDGKYEQYF.

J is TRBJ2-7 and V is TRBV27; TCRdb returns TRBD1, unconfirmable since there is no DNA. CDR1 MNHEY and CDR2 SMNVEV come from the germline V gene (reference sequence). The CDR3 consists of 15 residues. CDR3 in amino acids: CASRRGSGRNYEQYF.